The TCR beta chain described here comes from a study of blood T cell repertoires in COVID-19. As for the study in general: The United States, Italy and Spain provided the acute and convalescent COVID-19 samples. T cells, B-cell-depleted T cells, or PBMCs supplied cDNA or gDNA.

In the study's own analysis: Estimation of nucleated cell counts was performed using reference gene primer amplification. Sequencing was performed with immunoSEQ multiplex PCR; in TCRdb, only in-frame clones are kept and a portion is missing. D and trimming come from the DNA, and the V and J calls and clone size come from that table. Of approximately 65,000 clones listed, approximately 90% were seen once; the top ten hold roughly 5%. The CDR3 totals 15 residues. The TCR originated in a young woman with acute or convalescent COVID-19. The chain joins TRBV12-2 to TRBJ2-2; the D segment call TRBD2 is taken from the table without a DNA check. TRBV12-2 is termed a pseudogene. Sequencing was performed on peripheral blood. The CDR3 DNA follows: TGTGCAAGTCTATTTCCCCTAGCGAGTACCGGGGAGCTGTTTTTT. Encoded protein: CASLFPLASTGELFF.